This T cell receptor beta chain was identified during a study of blood T cell repertoires in COVID-19. Patients in Seattle were enrolled during active infection, then followed longitudinally. The CDR3 sequence is 17 residues long. Germline V lookup: CDR1 MNHEY, CDR2 SVGEGT. The V end was cut by 2 bases, the J end by 2 bases, with 16 bases between. The assay was immunoSEQ multiplex PCR, and TCRdb's table has in-frame clones only and misses some. The data hold 100,000 to 150,000 clones, with 85% to 90% observed a single time. J is TRBJ1-5 and V is TRBV6-2 or TRBV6-3; a weak D match, TRBD1 (5 bases). Sequenced sample: peripheral blood. This sequence originates from a man in his 60s with COVID-19, enrolled during active disease. CDR3 DNA: TGTGCCAGCAGTTACCATCAGGGAAACGCGGGCAATCAGCCCCAGCATTTT. Encoded protein: CASSYHQGNAGNQPQHF.